This T cell receptor (beta chain) was identified in a study of identical twins. Comments on this clonotype: Its target is unknown. A clone one base away is much larger, so this may be a read error. This CDR3 fails to terminate in the conserved phenylalanine or tryptophan, so it likely reflects a read error.

Template switching supplied a universal primer site; unique molecular identifiers were carried on the cDNA. Using its own MiXCR run on the 5' RACE reads, TCRdb lists one record per CDR3 protein. The sample carries a few hundred thousand distinct CDR3 sequences, roughly 20% recorded once. The CDR3 is made up of 13 amino acids. V lost 1 base, J lost 0 bases, and 7 bases lay in between. CDR1 and CDR2 from the germline V gene are DFQATT and SNEGSKA (reference sequence). Study results and caveats: A lower insertion count was a feature of abundant cord blood beta clonotypes, with no such feature in memory repertoires. The models systematically underestimated how much out-of-frame TCR alpha was shared in monozygotic twins. Conclusions leaned on cross-sectional statistical analysis and did not track the same donors over time.

Material for sequencing was naive T cells sorted from blood. This chain joins TRBV20-1 and TRBJ2-7; D may be TRBD2 (5 bases). The clonotype comes from a man aged 45 to 65 in good health. CDR3 nucleotide sequence: TGCAGTGCTAGAGGTCGGGACTCCTACGAGCAGTACTAC. It is translated as CSARGRDSYEQYY.